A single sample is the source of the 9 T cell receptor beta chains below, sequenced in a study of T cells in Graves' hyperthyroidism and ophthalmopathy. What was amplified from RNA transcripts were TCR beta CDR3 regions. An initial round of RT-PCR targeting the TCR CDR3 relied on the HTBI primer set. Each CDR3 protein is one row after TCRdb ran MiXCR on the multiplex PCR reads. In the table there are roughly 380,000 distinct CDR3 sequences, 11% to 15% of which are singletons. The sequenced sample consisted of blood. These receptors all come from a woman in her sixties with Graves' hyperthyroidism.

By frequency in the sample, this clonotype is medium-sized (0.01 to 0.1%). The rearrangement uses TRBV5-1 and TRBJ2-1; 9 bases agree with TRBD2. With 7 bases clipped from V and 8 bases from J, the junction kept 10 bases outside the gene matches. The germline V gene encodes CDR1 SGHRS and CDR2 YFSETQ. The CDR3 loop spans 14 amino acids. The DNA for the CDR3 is TGCGCCAGCTTTAGCGGGAGACGTTACGATGAGCAGTTCTTC. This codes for CASFSGRRYDEQFF.

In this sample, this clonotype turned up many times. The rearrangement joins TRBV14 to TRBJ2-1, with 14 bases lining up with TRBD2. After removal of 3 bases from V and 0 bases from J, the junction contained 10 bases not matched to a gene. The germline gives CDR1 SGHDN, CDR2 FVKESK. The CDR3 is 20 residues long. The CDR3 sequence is CASSQKLGLAGASSYNEQFF. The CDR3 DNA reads TGTGCCAGCAGCCAGAAGCTGGGACTAGCGGGAGCCAGCTCCTACAATGAGCAGTTCTTC.

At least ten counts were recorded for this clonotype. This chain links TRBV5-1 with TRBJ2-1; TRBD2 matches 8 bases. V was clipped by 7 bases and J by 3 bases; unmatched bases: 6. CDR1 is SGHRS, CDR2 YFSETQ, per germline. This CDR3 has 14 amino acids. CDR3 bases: TGCGCCAGCCAACTAGCGGATCGCTACAATGAGCAGTTCTTC. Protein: CASQLADRYNEQFF. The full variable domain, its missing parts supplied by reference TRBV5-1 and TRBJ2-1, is KAGVTQTPRYLIKTRGQQVTLSCSPISGHRSVSWYQQTPGQGLQFLFEYFSETQRNKGNFPGRFSGRQFSNSRSEMNVSTLELGDSALYLCASQLADRYNEQFFGPGTRLTVL.

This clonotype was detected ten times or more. CDR3 DNA: TGTGCCAGCAGCTTAAACCAGGGGGCAGGGGAGCAGTACTTC. Translated, it gives CASSLNQGAGEQYF. This chain joins TRBV7-9 and TRBJ2-7; 8 bases map to TRBD1. The ends lost 2 bases at V and 7 bases at J; junction bases unmatched: 7. Germline V gene data show CDR1 as SEHNR and CDR2 as FQNEAQ (reference sequence). CDR3 length equals 14 residues.

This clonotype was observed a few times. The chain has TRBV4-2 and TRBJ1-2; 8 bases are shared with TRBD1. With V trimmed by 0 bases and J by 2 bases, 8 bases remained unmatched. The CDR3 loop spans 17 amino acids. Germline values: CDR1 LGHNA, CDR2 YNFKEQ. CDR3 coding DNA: TGTGCCAGCAGCCAAGATAGGGGGACAGGCAACAACTATGGCTACACCTTC. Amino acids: CASSQDRGTGNNYGYTF.

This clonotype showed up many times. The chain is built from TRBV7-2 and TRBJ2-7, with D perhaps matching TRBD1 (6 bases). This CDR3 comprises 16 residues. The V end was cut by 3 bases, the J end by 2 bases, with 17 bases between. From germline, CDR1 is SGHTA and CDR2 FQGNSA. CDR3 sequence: CASSLEDRRFTYEQYF. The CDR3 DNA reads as TGTGCCAGCAGCTTGGAGGACAGAAGGTTCACCTACGAGCAGTACTTC.

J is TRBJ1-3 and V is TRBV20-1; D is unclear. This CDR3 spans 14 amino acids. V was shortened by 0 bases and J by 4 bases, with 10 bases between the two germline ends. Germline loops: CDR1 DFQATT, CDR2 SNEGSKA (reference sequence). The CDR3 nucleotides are TGCAGTGCTAGAGATCCCACCGGAGGAAACACCATATATTTT. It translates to CSARDPTGGNTIYF.

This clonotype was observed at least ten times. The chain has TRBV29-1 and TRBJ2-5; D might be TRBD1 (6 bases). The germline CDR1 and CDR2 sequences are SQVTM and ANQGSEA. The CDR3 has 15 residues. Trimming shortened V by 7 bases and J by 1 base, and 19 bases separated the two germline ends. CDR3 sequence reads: CSATTGKGPQETQYF. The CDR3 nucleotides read TGCAGCGCTACTACAGGGAAGGGGCCCCAAGAGACCCAGTACTTC.

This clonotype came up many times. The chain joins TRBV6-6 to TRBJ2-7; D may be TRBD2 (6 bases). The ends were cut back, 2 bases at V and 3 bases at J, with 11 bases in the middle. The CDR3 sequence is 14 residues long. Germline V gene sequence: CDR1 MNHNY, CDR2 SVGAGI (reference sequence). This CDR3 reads CASSYGGVYYEQYF. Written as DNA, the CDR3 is TGTGCCAGCAGTTACGGAGGGGTATACTACGAGCAGTACTTC.